One and the same sample provided the 18 T cell receptor beta chains below, sequenced in a study of T-cell reconstitution after alpha-beta-depleted transplantation in children. Using unique molecular identifiers, the investigators prepared the TCRbeta library. TCRdb ran MiXCR on the PCR reads and lists one entry per CDR3 protein. This sample yields 200,000 to 250,000 distinct CDR3 sequences, of which over 20% are seen a single time; about 2.6% belongs to the top ten. Here the sequenced sample was PBMCs, taken before TCRalphabeta/CD19-depleted stem cell transplant. These receptors originate from a girl aged 2 to 9 with Fanconi anemia, due to receive a stem cell transplant.

This clonotype appeared once. The rearrangement joins TRBV6-5 to TRBJ2-1; TRBD2 matches 11 bases. CDR1 and CDR2 (germline): MNHEY, SVGAGI. This CDR3 region has 16 residues. V trimming: 2 bases; J trimming: 6 bases; junction bases outside the gene matches: 6. Written as DNA, the CDR3 is TGTGCCAGCAGTTACGTAAGGACTAGCGGGCTCAATGAGCAGTTCTTC. Its protein product is CASSYVRTSGLNEQFF.

The chain combines TRBV4-2 with TRBJ2-1; 10 positions match TRBD2. V lost 1 base, J lost 6 bases, and 9 bases stayed unmatched. Germline CDR1 is LGHNA and CDR2 is YNFKEQ. The length of the CDR3 is 17 residues. In nucleotides, the CDR3 is TGTGCCAGCAGCCAAGGACCAATAGCGGGAGGCACCAATGAGCAGTTCTTC. Amino acids: CASSQGPIAGGTNEQFF.

This clonotype has at least ten counts. This chain uses TRBV29-1 with TRBJ2-1, with TRBD2 as a possible D gene (6 bases). Germline V gene lookup returns CDR1 SQVTM and CDR2 ANQGSEA. The CDR3 consists of 15 residues. V was shortened by 0 bases and J by 9 bases, with 18 bases between the two germline ends. The CDR3: CSVEDLVGRAVEQFF. CDR3 in DNA: TGCAGCGTTGAAGATCTTGTCGGGAGAGCTGTTGAGCAGTTCTTC.

At least ten counts were recorded for this clonotype. The chain uses TRBV11-2 and TRBJ2-3; tentative D call: TRBD2 (6 bases). The CDR3 runs 15 residues. The V end was cut by 4 bases, the J end by 1 base, with 12 bases between. Germline CDR1 is SGHAT and CDR2 is FQNNGV. The CDR3 DNA sequence: TGTGCCAGCAGCTATTGGGACTTCGGCACAGATACGCAGTATTTT. This gives the protein CASSYWDFGTDTQYF.

This clonotype was observed at least ten times. The chain has TRBV6-5 and TRBJ1-4; D may be TRBD1 (5 bases). The CDR3 contains 14 residues. Germline loops: CDR1 MNHEY, CDR2 SVGAGI. V gave up 2 bases and J gave up 8 bases, with 12 bases separating them. The CDR3 DNA follows: TGTGCCAGCAGTTACGTCGGGGGAGGGGAAAAACTGTTTTTT. Translated: CASSYVGGGEKLFF.

This chain connects TRBV30 to TRBJ1-1; no firm D call. Trimming left V 5 bases short and J 4 bases short, with 14 bases between. CDR1 and CDR2 from the germline V gene are GTSNPN and SVGIG (reference sequence). The CDR3 is 13 amino acids. CDR3 amino acids: CAWEVTMATEAFF. CDR3 DNA: TGTGCCTGGGAAGTTACGATGGCCACTGAAGCTTTCTTT.

The chain uses TRBV12-3 or TRBV12-4 and TRBJ2-5, with 11 nucleotides matching TRBD1. The CDR3 contains 15 residues. Losses at the gene ends were 5 bases for V and 4 bases for J; bases not matched to a gene: 6. The CDR3 region has the DNA TGTGCCAGCAGTCCTTCCGGACAGGGGGCAGAGACCCAGTACTTC. Translated, it gives CASSPSGQGAETQYF.

The V call is TRBV12-3 or TRBV12-4, the J call TRBJ2-7; 14 nucleotides line up with TRBD2. The CDR3 has 16 amino acids. V was pared by 6 bases and J by 6 bases, with 10 bases of the junction left unmatched. DNA for the CDR3: TGTGCCAGCAGCCGACTGGGACTAGCGGGAGTTCTCGAGCAGTACTTC. This translates into CASSRLGLAGVLEQYF.

This clonotype came up many times. J is TRBJ2-2 and V is TRBV20-1; 7 bases align to TRBD1. This CDR3 contains 17 residues. Per the germline V gene, CDR1 is DFQATT and CDR2 is SNEGSKA (reference sequence). V lost 2 bases to trimming and J lost 8 bases; unmatched junction nucleotides: 17. The DNA of the CDR3 is TGCAGTGCTAGATCCACTCTAGGGGGCGATGGGAGAGGGGAGCTGTTTTTT. It specifies CSARSTLGGDGRGELFF.

This clonotype occurred many times. This sequence joins TRBV5-1 and TRBJ2-5; 8 bases agree with TRBD2. Germline V gene sequence: CDR1 SGHRS, CDR2 YFSETQ. V shed 4 bases, J shed 5 bases, and the junction held 7 bases outside the gene matches. This CDR3 has 14 residues. CDR3 sequence reads: CASSTGLASETQYF. CDR3 DNA: TGCGCCAGCAGCACAGGACTAGCCTCGGAGACCCAGTACTTC. Together with reference TRBV5-1 and TRBJ2-5, the CDR3 gives the full variable domain: KAGVTQTPRYLIKTRGQQVTLSCSPISGHRSVSWYQQTPGQGLQFLFEYFSETQRNKGNFPGRFSGRQFSNSRSEMNVSTLELGDSALYLCASSTGLASETQYFGPGTRLLVL.

This chain joins TRBV29-1 and TRBJ2-7; TRBD1 might be the D (6 bases). V lost 4 bases and J 4 bases, leaving 14 bases between the germline ends. Germline CDR1 and CDR2: SQVTM and ANQGSEA. CDR3 length: 13 residues. The CDR3 region has the DNA TGCAGCGTTGTAAATGTTGGACAGTACGAGCAGTACTTC. Translated: CSVVNVGQYEQYF.

The chain uses TRBV2 and TRBJ2-1; 11 positions match TRBD2. This CDR3 has 18 residues. The ends lost 11 bases at V and 0 bases at J; junction bases unmatched: 15. Germline V CDR1 and CDR2: SNHLY, FYNNEI. For the CDR3, the DNA is TGTGCCTGCACCTCCGGGACTAGCGGTTTGAGCTCCTACAATGAGCAGTTCTTC. As protein: CACTSGTSGLSSYNEQFF.

This clonotype has at least ten counts. The chain employs TRBV5-1 and TRBJ1-5; D not certain. V was pared by 10 bases and J by 0 bases, with 20 bases between. In germline, CDR1 is SGHRS, CDR2 YFSETQ. CDR3 length equals 16 residues. This chain's CDR3 is CAPPVPSVHSNQPQHF. For the CDR3, the DNA is TGCGCCCCCCCCGTCCCATCGGTCCATAGCAATCAGCCCCAGCATTTT. The complete variable domain, with remaining parts taken from reference TRBV5-1 and TRBJ1-5, reads KAGVTQTPRYLIKTRGQQVTLSCSPISGHRSVSWYQQTPGQGLQFLFEYFSETQRNKGNFPGRFSGRQFSNSRSEMNVSTLELGDSALYLCAPPVPSVHSNQPQHFGDGTRLSIL.

This sequence joins TRBV6-1 and TRBJ2-7; 9 nucleotides match TRBD1. CDR1 is MNHNS, CDR2 SASEGT, per germline. V lost 7 bases, J lost 6 bases, and 4 bases stayed unmatched. The CDR3 is 12 residues long. CDR3 in amino acids: CASITGGGEQYF. In nucleotides, the CDR3 is TGTGCCAGCATAACAGGGGGCGGCGAGCAGTACTTC.

The V and J genes are TRBV4-1 and TRBJ2-1, with D tentatively TRBD1 or TRBD2 (5 bases each). CDR1 is MGHRA and CDR2 is YSYEKL in the germline V gene. This CDR3 contains 19 residues. Trimming removed 1 base from V and 0 bases from J, with 19 bases in between. The CDR3 here is CASSQGLNTGQSSYNEQFF. DNA for the CDR3: TGCGCCAGCAGCCAAGGGCTTAACACGGGGCAAAGCTCCTACAATGAGCAGTTCTTC.

The chain employs TRBV12-3 or TRBV12-4 and TRBJ2-3, with a weak D call TRBD2 (6 bases). This CDR3 region has 15 residues. V was shortened by 5 bases and J by 2 bases, with 14 bases between the two germline ends. The CDR3 region has the DNA TGTGCCAGCAGTCTCCAGACTAGTTCCACAGATACGCAGTATTTT. Its translation: CASSLQTSSTDTQYF.

This clonotype was detected many times. The chain combines TRBV28 with TRBJ2-2; D might be TRBD1 (7 bases). Germline values: CDR1 MDHEN, CDR2 SYDVKM. The CDR3 is 15 amino acids. Trimming removed 6 bases at V and 0 bases at J, with 11 bases between. The CDR3 nucleotides read TGTGCCAGCAGCGTCAGGGGGGCGAACACCGGGGAGCTGTTTTTT. Its translation is CASSVRGANTGELFF.

The genes are TRBV6-5 and TRBJ2-1, with TRBD2 identical over 14 bases. This CDR3 region has 16 residues. CDR1 is MNHEY, CDR2 SVGAGI, per germline. J was trimmed by 8 bases and V by 2 bases; bases with no gene match: 5. For the CDR3, the DNA is TGTGCCAGCAGTTACGAGGGACTAGCGGGGGAGGATGAGCAGTTCTTC. Translated, it gives CASSYEGLAGEDEQFF.